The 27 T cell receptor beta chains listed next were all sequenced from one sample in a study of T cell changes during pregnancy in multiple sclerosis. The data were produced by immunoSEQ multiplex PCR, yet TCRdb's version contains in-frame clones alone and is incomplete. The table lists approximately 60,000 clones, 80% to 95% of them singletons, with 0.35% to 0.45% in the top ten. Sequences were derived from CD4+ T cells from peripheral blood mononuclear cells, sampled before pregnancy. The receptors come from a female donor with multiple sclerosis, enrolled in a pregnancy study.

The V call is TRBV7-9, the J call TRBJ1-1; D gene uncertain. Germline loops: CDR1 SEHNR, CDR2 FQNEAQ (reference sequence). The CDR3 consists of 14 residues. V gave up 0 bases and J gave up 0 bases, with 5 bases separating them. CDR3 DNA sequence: TGTGCCAGCAGCTTAGCCCAATTGAACACTGAAGCTTTCTTT. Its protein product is CASSLAQLNTEAFF.

The CDR3 region is CASSTLQGGSTEAFF. DNA for the CDR3: TGTGCCAGTAGTACCCTACAGGGGGGGAGCACTGAAGCTTTCTTT. V usage is TRBV19 and J usage is TRBJ1-1; 8 bases are shared with TRBD1. V lost 4 bases to trimming and J lost 4 bases; unmatched junction nucleotides: 8. Germline V lookup: CDR1 LNHDA, CDR2 SQIVND (reference sequence). CDR3 length: 15 amino acids.

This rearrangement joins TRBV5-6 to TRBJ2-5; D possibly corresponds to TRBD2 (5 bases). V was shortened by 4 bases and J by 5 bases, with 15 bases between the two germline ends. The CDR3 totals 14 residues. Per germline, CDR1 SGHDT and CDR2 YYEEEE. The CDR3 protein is CASSLTGRGETQYF. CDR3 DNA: TGTGCCAGCAGCCTGACTGGGCGCGGGGAGACCCAGTACTTC.

The CDR3 spells CASSWGPRPYEQYF. The CDR3 nucleotides read TGTGCCAGTAGTTGGGGGCCCCGACCCTACGAGCAGTACTTC. This chain connects TRBV19 to TRBJ2-7, with D possibly being TRBD1 (6 bases). V gave up 5 bases and J gave up 2 bases, with 13 bases separating them. The germline V gene has CDR1 LNHDA and CDR2 SQIVND (reference sequence). The CDR3 extends over 14 amino acids.

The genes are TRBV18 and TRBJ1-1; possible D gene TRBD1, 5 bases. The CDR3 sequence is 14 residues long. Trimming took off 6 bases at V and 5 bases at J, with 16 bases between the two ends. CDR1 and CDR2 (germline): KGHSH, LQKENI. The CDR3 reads CASSPGLLETEAFF. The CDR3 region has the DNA TGTGCCAGCTCTCCGGGACTCCTCGAAACTGAAGCTTTCTTT. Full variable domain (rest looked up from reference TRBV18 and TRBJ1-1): NAGVMQNPRHLVRRRGQEARLRCSPMKGHSHVYWYRQLPEEGLKFMVYLQKENIIDESGMPKERFSAEFPKEGPSILRIQQVVRGDSAAYFCASSPGLLETEAFFGQGTRLTVV.

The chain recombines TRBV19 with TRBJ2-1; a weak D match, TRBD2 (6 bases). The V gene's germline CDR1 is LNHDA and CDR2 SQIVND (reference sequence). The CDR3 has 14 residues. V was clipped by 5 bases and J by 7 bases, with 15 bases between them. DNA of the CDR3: TGTGCCAGTAGTGACCTAGCGAAGGTGAATGAGCAGTTCTTC. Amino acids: CASSDLAKVNEQFF.

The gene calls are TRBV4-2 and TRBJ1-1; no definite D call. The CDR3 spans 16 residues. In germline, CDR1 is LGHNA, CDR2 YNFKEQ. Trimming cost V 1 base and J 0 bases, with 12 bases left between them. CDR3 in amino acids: CASSQVFMTMNTEAFF. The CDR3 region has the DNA TGTGCCAGCAGCCAAGTTTTTATGACTATGAACACTGAAGCTTTCTTT.

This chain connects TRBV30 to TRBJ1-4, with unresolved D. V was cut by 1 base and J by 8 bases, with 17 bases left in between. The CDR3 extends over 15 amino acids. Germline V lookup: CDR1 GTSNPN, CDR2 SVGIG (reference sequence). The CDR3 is CAWSGTLQREEKLFF. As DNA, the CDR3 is TGTGCCTGGAGTGGCACCCTACAGCGGGAAGAAAAACTGTTTTTT. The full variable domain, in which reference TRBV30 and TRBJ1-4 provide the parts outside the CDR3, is SQTIHQWPATLVQPVGSPLSLECTVEGTSNPNLYWYRQAAGRGLQLLFYSVGIGQISSEVPQNLSASRPQDRQFILSSKKLLLSDSGFYLCAWSGTLQREEKLFFGSGTQLSVL.

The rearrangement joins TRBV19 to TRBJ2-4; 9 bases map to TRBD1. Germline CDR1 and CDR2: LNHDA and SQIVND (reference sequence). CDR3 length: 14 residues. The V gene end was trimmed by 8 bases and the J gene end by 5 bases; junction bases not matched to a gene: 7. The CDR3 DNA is TGTGCCAGTGGGCCACAGGGGGCCCAAAACATTCAGTACTTC. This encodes CASGPQGAQNIQYF.

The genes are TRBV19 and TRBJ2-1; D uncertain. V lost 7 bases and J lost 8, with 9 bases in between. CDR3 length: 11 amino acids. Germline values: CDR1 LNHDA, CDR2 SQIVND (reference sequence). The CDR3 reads CASTSSHEQFF. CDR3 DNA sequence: TGTGCCAGTACGTCAAGCCATGAGCAGTTCTTC.

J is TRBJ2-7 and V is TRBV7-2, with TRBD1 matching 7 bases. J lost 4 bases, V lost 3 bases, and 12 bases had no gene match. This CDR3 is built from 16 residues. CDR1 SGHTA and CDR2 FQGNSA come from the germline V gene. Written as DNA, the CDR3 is TGTGCCAGCAGCTTTTTTGTTGCAGGGGGAACGTACGAGCAGTACTTC. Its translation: CASSFFVAGGTYEQYF. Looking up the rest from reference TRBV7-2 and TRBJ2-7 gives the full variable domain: GAGVSQSPSNKVTEKGKDVELRCDPISGHTALYWYRQSLGQGLEFLIYFQGNSAPDKSGLPSDRFSAERTGGSVSTLTIQRTQQEDSAVYLCASSFFVAGGTYEQYFGPGTRLTVT.

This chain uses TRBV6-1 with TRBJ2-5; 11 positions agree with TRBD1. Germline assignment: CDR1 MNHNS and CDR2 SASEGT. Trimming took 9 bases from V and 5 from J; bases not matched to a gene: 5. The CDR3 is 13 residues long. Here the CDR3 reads CASRTGGGETQYF. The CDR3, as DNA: TGTGCCAGTAGGACAGGGGGCGGCGAGACCCAGTACTTC.

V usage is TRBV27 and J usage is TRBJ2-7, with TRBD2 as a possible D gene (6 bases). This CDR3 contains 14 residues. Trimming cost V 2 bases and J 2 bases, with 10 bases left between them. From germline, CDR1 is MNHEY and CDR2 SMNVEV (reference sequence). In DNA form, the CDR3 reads TGTGCCAGCAGTTTAGCGGGACGACCCTACGAGCAGTACTTC. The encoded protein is CASSLAGRPYEQYF.

CDR3 region: CASSVGISVEQFF. DNA for the CDR3: TGTGCCAGCAGCGTAGGCATTTCGGTTGAGCAGTTCTTC. This chain links TRBV9 with TRBJ2-1, with D hard to call. V was cut by 0 bases and J by 9 bases, with 10 bases left in between. The CDR3 is 13 amino acids. Germline loops: CDR1 SGDLS, CDR2 YYNGEE.

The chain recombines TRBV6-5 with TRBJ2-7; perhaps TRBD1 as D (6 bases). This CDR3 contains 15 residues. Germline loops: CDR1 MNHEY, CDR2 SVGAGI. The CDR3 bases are TGTGCAGCCGGAAAAACACAGGGTTCGTCCTACGAGCAGTACTTC. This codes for CAAGKTQGSSYEQYF.

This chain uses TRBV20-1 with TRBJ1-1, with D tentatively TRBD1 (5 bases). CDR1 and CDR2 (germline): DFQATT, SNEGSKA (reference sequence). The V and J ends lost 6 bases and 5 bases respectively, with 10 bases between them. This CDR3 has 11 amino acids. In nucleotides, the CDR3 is TGCAGTGCGGTTGGGGGGACTGAAGCTTTCTTT. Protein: CSAVGGTEAFF.

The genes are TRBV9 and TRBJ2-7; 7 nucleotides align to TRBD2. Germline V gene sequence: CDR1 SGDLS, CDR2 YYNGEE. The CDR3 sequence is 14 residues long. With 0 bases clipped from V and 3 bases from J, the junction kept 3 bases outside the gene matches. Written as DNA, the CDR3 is TGTGCCAGCAGCGTAGGGCTAGCGGACTACGAGCAGTACTTC. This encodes CASSVGLADYEQYF.

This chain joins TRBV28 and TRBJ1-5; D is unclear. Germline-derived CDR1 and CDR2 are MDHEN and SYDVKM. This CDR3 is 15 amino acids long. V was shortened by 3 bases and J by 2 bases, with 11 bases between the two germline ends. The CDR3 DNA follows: TGTGCCAGCAGTTTCTGGGCTGGTCGCAATCAGCCCCAGCATTTT. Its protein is CASSFWAGRNQPQHF.

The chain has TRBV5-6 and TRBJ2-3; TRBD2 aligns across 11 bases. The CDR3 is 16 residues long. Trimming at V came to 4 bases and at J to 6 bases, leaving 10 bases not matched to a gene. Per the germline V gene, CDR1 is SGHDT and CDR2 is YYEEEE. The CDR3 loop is CASSPRLAGFGDTQYF. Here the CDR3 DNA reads TGTGCCAGCAGCCCCCGACTAGCGGGATTTGGGGATACGCAGTATTTT.

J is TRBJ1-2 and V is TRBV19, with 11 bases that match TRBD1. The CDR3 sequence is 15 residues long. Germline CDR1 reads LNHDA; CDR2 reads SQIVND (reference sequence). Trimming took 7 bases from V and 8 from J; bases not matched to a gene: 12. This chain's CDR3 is CASTIGTGGGFGYTF. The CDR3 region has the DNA TGTGCCAGTACCATTGGGACAGGGGGAGGCTTCGGCTACACCTTC.

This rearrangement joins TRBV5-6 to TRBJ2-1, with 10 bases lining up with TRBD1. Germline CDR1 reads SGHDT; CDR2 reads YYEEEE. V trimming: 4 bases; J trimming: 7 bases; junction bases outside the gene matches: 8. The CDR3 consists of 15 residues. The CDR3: CASSGTGDFGNEQFF. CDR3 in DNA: TGTGCCAGCAGCGGGACAGGGGATTTTGGGAATGAGCAGTTCTTC.

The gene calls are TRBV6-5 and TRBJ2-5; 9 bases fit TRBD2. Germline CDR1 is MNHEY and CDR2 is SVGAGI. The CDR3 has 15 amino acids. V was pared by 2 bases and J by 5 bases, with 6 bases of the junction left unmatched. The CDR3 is CASSYAGTSSETQYF. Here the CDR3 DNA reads TGTGCCAGCAGTTACGCCGGGACTAGCAGCGAGACCCAGTACTTC.

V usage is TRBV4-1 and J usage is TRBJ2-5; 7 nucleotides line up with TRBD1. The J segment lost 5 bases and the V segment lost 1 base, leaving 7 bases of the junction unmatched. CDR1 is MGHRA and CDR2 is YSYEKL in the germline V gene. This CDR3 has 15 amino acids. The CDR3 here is CASSQVETGWETQYF. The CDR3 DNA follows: TGCGCCAGCAGCCAAGTAGAGACAGGGTGGGAGACCCAGTACTTC.

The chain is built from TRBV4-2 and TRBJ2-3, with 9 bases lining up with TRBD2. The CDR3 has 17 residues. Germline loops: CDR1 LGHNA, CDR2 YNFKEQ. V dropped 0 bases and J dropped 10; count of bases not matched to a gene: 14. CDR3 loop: CASSQESQLAGPVPQYF. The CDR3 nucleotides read TGTGCCAGCAGCCAAGAATCCCAACTAGCGGGCCCCGTTCCGCAGTATTTT.

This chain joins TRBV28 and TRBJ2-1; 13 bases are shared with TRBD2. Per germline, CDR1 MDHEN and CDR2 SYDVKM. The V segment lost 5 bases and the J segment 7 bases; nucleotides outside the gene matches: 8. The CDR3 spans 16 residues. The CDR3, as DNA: TGTGCCAGCAGTCCCTGGACTAGCGGGAGTAAGAATGAGCAGTTCTTC. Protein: CASSPWTSGSKNEQFF.

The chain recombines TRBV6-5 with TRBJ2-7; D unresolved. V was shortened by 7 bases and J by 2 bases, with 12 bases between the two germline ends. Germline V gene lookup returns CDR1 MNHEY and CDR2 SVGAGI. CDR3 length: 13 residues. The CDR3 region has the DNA TGTGCCAGCAAACGAACTGCTACCTACGAGCAGTACTTC. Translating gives CASKRTATYEQYF.

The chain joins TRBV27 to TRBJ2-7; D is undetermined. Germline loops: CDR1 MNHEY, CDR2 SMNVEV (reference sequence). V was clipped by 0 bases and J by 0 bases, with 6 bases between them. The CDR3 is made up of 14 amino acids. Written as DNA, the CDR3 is TGTGCCAGCAGTTTATCATCGGGCTCCTACGAGCAGTACTTC. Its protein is CASSLSSGSYEQYF.